These 18 T cell receptor beta chains were all obtained from the same sample, sequenced in a study of cytomegalovirus exposure and HLA in healthy donors. Amplification used 60 Vbeta primers and 13 Jbeta primers. Using immunoSEQ multiplex PCR, the repertoire was profiled, and TCRdb retains in-frame clones only, with some absent. Of about 180,000 clones in the sample, more than 75% were seen once. The sample comprised PBMCs. These TCRs come from a man aged 35 to 55 in good health and CMV-seronegative.

The gene calls are TRBV2 and TRBJ2-7, with 7 bases identical to TRBD2. The CDR3 runs 12 residues. Germline V gives CDR1 SNHLY, CDR2 FYNNEI. Trimming took 7 bases from V and 6 from J; bases not matched to a gene: 6. The CDR3 protein is CASNWPGGEQYF. As DNA, the CDR3 is TGTGCCAGCAATTGGCCGGGAGGCGAGCAGTACTTC.

This clone occurred a few times. The chain carries TRBV7-2 and TRBJ2-5; 16 nucleotides line up with TRBD2. CDR3 length equals 17 residues. Trimming cost V 5 bases and J 5 bases; bases outside gene matches: 8. Germline lookup yields CDR1 SGHTA and CDR2 FQGNSA. The CDR3 region is CASSLGTSGGAGETQYF. The CDR3 region has the DNA TGTGCCAGCAGCCTGGGGACTAGCGGGGGGGCCGGCGAGACCCAGTACTTC.

This chain connects TRBV21-1 to TRBJ2-1; TRBD2, the D gene given by the table, was not confirmed from the DNA. TRBV21-1 has pseudogene status. The CDR3 loop spans 15 amino acids. The CDR3 is CASSPDRGGANEQFF. The CDR3 DNA follows: TGTGCCAGCAGCCCAGATAGGGGGGGTGCTAATGAGCAGTTCTTC.

This clone has just a few counts. This CDR3 is CASSISTSGYQETQYF. DNA of the CDR3: TGTGCCAGTAGTATTTCTACTAGCGGATACCAAGAGACCCAGTACTTC. V usage is TRBV19 and J usage is TRBJ2-5; 8 nucleotides agree with TRBD2. The CDR3 totals 16 residues. Per germline, CDR1 LNHDA and CDR2 SQIVND (reference sequence). V lost 3 bases, J lost 0 bases, and 6 bases stayed unmatched.

This rearrangement joins TRBV5-1 to TRBJ2-3; 8 bases match TRBD2. Per the germline V gene, CDR1 is SGHRS and CDR2 is YFSETQ. This CDR3 contains 17 residues. Trimming at V came to 2 bases and at J to 6 bases, leaving 14 bases not matched to a gene. DNA of the CDR3: TGCGCCAGCAGCTTCACTCCTGGACTAGCTCTTAGGGATACGCAGTATTTT. This gives the protein CASSFTPGLALRDTQYF.

This clone was seen only a few times. The rearrangement joins TRBV7-3 to TRBJ1-1; 8 bases map to TRBD1. This CDR3 has 15 residues. V lost 5 bases, J lost 1 base, and 6 bases stayed unmatched. Germline V CDR1 and CDR2: SGHTA, FQGTGA. DNA for the CDR3: TGTGCCAGCAGCCGTTCTACAGGGGGGAACACTGAAGCTTTCTTT. Amino acid sequence: CASSRSTGGNTEAFF.

The chain is built from TRBV2 and TRBJ1-5; possibly TRBD1 for D (6 bases). This CDR3 spans 14 amino acids. Germline V gene data show CDR1 as SNHLY and CDR2 as FYNNEI. V lost 5 bases to trimming and J lost 3 bases, with 11 bases between them. The CDR3 nucleotides are TGTGCCAGCAGTAAACAGGGTCCCAATCAGCCCCAGCATTTT. As protein: CASSKQGPNQPQHF.

This clone has just one count. The chain joins TRBV29-1 to TRBJ2-7, with D uncertain. CDR1 is SQVTM and CDR2 is ANQGSEA in the germline V gene. With 4 bases removed from V and 4 bases from J, the gap between germline ends came to 11 bases. This CDR3 has 12 amino acids. CDR3 residues: CSVVGRHYEQYF. The CDR3 DNA reads as TGCAGCGTTGTGGGCAGGCATTACGAGCAGTACTTC.

In its sample, this clone was seen a few times. The CDR3 DNA follows: TGCGCCAGCAGCTTGGGAGGGACGACAGGGGCGAAAGAGACCCAGTACTTC. Protein product: CASSLGGTTGAKETQYF. The rearrangement joins TRBV5-1 to TRBJ2-5, with 8 bases lining up with TRBD1. CDR1 SGHRS and CDR2 YFSETQ come from the germline V gene. The trim removed 0 bases at V and 3 bases at J, leaving 10 bases unmatched. The CDR3 loop spans 17 amino acids.

The chain joins TRBV9 to TRBJ2-2; 9 nucleotides align to TRBD2. The CDR3 loop spans 17 amino acids. Germline V CDR1 and CDR2: SGDLS, YYNGEE. V was pared by 4 bases and J by 1 base, with 8 bases of the junction left unmatched. The DNA for the CDR3 is TGTGCCAGCAGCCCTCACGGTAGCGGGGGGAACACCGGGGAGCTGTTTTTT. Protein: CASSPHGSGGNTGELFF.

In DNA form, the CDR3 reads TGTGCCAGCAGGGAGCGCCGGGACTCGAGCTCCTACAATGAGCAGTTCTTC. Protein: CASRERRDSSSYNEQFF. The V call is TRBV7-2, the J call TRBJ2-1, with TRBD2 as a possible D gene (6 bases). This CDR3 is built from 17 residues. V was shortened by 6 bases and J by 0 bases, with 18 bases between the two germline ends. Germline V gives CDR1 SGHTA, CDR2 FQGNSA.

This clone was picked up a small number of times. V gene TRBV7-2 combines with J gene TRBJ2-5; D is undetermined. V was clipped by 9 bases and J by 1 base, with 12 bases between them. Germline V gene lookup returns CDR1 SGHTA and CDR2 FQGNSA. This CDR3 contains 13 residues. CDR3 in DNA: TGTGCCAGTAGAATCACGTTCCAAGAGACCCAGTACTTC. This gives the protein CASRITFQETQYF.

The chain links TRBV5-6 to TRBJ1-5; the match to TRBD1 covers 9 bases. With V trimmed by 0 bases and J by 6 bases, 7 bases remained unmatched. The CDR3 extends over 16 amino acids. Germline V gene lookup returns CDR1 SGHDT and CDR2 YYEEEE. CDR3 residues: CASSLGDREFGQPQHF. The CDR3 nucleotides read TGTGCCAGCAGCTTGGGGGACAGGGAATTTGGTCAGCCCCAGCATTTT.

This clone has just one count. The gene calls are TRBV19 and TRBJ2-1, with 11 bases matching TRBD2. The junction had 6 bases not matched to a gene; V was cut back by 8 bases and J by 0 bases. This CDR3 has 16 residues. Per the germline V gene, CDR1 is LNHDA and CDR2 is SQIVND (reference sequence). The CDR3 DNA sequence: TGTGCCAGTCAGAGCACTAGCGGGAGCTCCTACAATGAGCAGTTCTTC. Its protein is CASQSTSGSSYNEQFF.

The chain carries TRBV9 and TRBJ1-1, with D tentatively TRBD1 (6 bases). This CDR3 region has 12 residues. Trimming took 3 bases from V and 7 from J, leaving 10 bases between them. Germline loops: CDR1 SGDLS, CDR2 YYNGEE. The CDR3 loop reads CASSAQGDEAFF. In DNA, the CDR3 is TGTGCCAGCAGCGCACAGGGAGATGAAGCTTTCTTT.

This chain uses TRBV4-1 with TRBJ2-5; the match to TRBD2 covers 12 bases. CDR3 length equals 19 residues. J gave up 0 bases and V 2 bases, and 10 bases lay outside the gene matches. Germline V gives CDR1 MGHRA, CDR2 YSYEKL. For the CDR3, the DNA is TGCGCCAGCAGCCAATGGCTAGCGGGGGGGGGAACCGACCAAGAGACCCAGTACTTC. Protein sequence: CASSQWLAGGGTDQETQYF.

The chain carries TRBV28 and TRBJ1-2; D might be TRBD1 (6 bases). The CDR3 totals 12 residues. Germline V gene sequence: CDR1 MDHEN, CDR2 SYDVKM. Trimming removed 7 bases from V and 5 bases from J, with 11 bases in between. CDR3 nucleotide sequence: TGTGCCAGCACAGGGGTCGGGTATGGCTACACCTTC. Translated: CASTGVGYGYTF.

The rearrangement uses TRBV9 and TRBJ2-1, with a tentative D call TRBD2 (6 bases). Germline V lookup: CDR1 SGDLS, CDR2 YYNGEE. There are 16 residues in the CDR3. The V end lost 2 bases, the J end lost 8 bases, and 20 bases lay between the germline ends. CDR3 DNA sequence: TGTGCCAGCAGCGTTGGTTCGGGGGACCTAGGGGATGAGCAGTTCTTC. Translating gives CASSVGSGDLGDEQFF.